This T cell receptor beta chain is from a study of blood T cells in healthy people across ages. About this clonotype: The target antigen is unknown.

Study-wide points: The unknown donor CMV status may have confounded expanded clonotype changes. Per-million-T-cell TCR beta diversity fell roughly linearly with age.

Donors gave around 10 milliliters of peripheral blood apiece. Next came a second PCR, run for 7 to 11 cycles, which used a sample-barcoded 5' primer along with a J-beta primer mix. Through a template-switch adaptor with 12 random nucleotides, each cDNA molecule received a tag. TCRdb reprocessed the 5' RACE reads via MiXCR and lists one record per CDR3 protein. This table holds around 790,000 distinct CDR3 sequences, approximately 44% found once. CDR3 length equals 18 residues. Looked up from germline, CDR1 is MNHNS and CDR2 is SASEGT. The V segment lost 6 bases and the J segment 11 bases; nucleotides outside the gene matches: 20.

V gene TRBV6-1 combines with J gene TRBJ2-5; 14 nucleotides line up with TRBD2. The sample consisted of blood. The origin of this receptor is a man in his 60s in good health. DNA for the CDR3: TGTGCCAGCAGACAGGCACCCGGGACTAGCGGGGGAGGGGGTGAGCAGTACTTC. Translating it yields CASRQAPGTSGGGGEQYF.